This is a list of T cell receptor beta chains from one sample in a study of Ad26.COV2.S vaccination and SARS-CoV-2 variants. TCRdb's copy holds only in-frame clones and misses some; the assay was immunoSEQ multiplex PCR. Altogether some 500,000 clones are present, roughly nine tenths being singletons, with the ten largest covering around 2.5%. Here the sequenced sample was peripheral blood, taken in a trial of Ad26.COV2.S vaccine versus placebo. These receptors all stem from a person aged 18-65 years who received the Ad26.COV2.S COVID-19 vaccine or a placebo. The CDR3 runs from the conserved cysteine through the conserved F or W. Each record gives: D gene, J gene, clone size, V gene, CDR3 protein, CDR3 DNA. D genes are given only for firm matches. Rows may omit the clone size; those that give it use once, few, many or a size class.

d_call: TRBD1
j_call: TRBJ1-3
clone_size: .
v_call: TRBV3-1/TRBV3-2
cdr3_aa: CASSLPGTEHSGNTIYF
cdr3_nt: TGTGCCAGCAGCCTTCCCGGGACAGAGCACTCTGGAAACACCATATATTTT

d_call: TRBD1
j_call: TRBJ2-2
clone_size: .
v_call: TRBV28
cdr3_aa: CASSFRTGNSIGELFF
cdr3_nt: TGTGCCAGCAGTTTCCGGACAGGGAATTCGATCGGGGAGCTGTTTTTT

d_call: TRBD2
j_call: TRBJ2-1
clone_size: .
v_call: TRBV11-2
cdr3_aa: CASSGGLGANEQFF
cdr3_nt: TGTGCCAGCAGCGGCGGACTAGGGGCCAATGAGCAGTTCTTC

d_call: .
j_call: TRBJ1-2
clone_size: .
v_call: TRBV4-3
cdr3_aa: CASSQAWGGGYGYTF
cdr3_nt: TGCGCCAGCAGCCAAGCTTGGGGAGGGGGCTATGGCTACACCTTC

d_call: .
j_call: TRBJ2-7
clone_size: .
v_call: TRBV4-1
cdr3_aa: CASSQEPPKGGTTYEQYF
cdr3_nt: TGCGCCAGCAGCCAAGAACCCCCCAAAGGGGGAACTACCTACGAGCAGTACTTC

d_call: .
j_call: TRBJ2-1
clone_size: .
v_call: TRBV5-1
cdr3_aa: CASSLEDGYEQFF
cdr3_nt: TGCGCCAGCAGCTTGGAAGACGGCTATGAGCAGTTCTTC

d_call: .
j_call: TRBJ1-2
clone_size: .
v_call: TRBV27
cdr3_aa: CASSRGGYGYTF
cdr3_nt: TGTGCCAGCAGCCGGGGCGGCTATGGCTACACCTTC

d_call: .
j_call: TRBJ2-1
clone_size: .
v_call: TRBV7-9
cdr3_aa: CASSFRSYNEQFF
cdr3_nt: TGTGCCAGCAGCTTTCGTTCCTACAATGAGCAGTTCTTC

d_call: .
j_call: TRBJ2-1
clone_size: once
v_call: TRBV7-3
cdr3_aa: CASSPRERTSHYNEQFF
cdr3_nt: TGTGCCAGCAGCCCGAGAGAACGGACTTCTCACTACAATGAGCAGTTCTTC

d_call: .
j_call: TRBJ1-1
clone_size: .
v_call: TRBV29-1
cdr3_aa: CSVAGLLGATEAFF
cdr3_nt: TGCAGCGTTGCGGGTCTCCTGGGGGCCACTGAAGCTTTCTTT

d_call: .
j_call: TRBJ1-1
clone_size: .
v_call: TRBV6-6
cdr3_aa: CASSYSGGTEAFF
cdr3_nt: TGTGCCAGCAGTTACTCAGGGGGGACTGAAGCTTTCTTT

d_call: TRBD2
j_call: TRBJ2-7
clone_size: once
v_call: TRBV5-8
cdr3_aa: CASSSEGTSGGRHEQYF
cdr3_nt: TGTGCCAGCAGCTCGGAGGGGACTAGCGGGGGGAGGCACGAGCAGTACTTC

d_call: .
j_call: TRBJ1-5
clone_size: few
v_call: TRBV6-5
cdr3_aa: CASSIVRGSNQPQHF
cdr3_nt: TGTGCCAGCAGTATCGTCAGGGGTAGCAATCAGCCCCAGCATTTT

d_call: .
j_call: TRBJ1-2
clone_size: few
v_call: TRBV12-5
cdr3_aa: CASGFPGTVTANYGYTF
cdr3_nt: TGTGCTAGTGGTTTCCCAGGAACTGTCACAGCTAACTATGGCTACACCTTC

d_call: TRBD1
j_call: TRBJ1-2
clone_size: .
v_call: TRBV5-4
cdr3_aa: CASSLGTAFYGYTF
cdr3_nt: TGTGCCAGCAGCTTAGGGACAGCGTTCTATGGCTACACCTTC

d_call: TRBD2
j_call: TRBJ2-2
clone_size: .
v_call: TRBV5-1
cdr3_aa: CASRSLAGGPDPGELFF
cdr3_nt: TGCGCCAGCAGATCCCTAGCGGGAGGGCCTGATCCCGGGGAGCTGTTTTTT

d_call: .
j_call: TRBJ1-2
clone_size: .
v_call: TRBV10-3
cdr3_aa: CAISSRVGYGYTF
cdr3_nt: TGTGCCATCAGTTCACGGGTTGGGTATGGCTACACCTTC

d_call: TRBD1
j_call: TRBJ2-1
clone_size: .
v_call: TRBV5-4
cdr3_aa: CASSLGRDRGRRSYNEQFF
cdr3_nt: TGTGCCAGCAGCTTGGGGAGGGACAGGGGGCGAAGATCCTACAATGAGCAGTTCTTC

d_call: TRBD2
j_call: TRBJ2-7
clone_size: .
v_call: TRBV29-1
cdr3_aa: CSVARGGIYEQYF
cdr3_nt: TGCAGCGTTGCCCGCGGGGGGATCTACGAGCAGTACTTC

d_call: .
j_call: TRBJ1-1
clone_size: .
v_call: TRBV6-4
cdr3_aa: CASSDNGGEAFF
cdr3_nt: TGTGCCAGCAGTGACAACGGTGGGGAAGCTTTCTTT

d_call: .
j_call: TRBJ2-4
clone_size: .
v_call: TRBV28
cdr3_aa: CASRHSSFKNIQYF
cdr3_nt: TGTGCCAGCAGGCACTCGTCCTTCAAAAACATTCAGTACTTC

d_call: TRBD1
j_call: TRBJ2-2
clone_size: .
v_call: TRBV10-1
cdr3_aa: CASTPDRGPANTGELFF
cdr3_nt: TGCGCCAGCACCCCGGACAGGGGGCCAGCGAACACCGGGGAGCTGTTTTTT

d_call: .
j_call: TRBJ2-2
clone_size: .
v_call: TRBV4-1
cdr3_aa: CASSRGPARQGLNTGELFF
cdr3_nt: TGCGCCAGCAGCCGGGGTCCTGCAAGGCAGGGCCTTAACACCGGGGAGCTGTTTTTT

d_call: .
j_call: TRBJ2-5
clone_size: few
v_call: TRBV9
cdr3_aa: CASSPGLAGSPETQYF
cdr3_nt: TGTGCCAGCAGCCCAGGACTTGCGGGGTCCCCCGAGACCCAGTACTTC

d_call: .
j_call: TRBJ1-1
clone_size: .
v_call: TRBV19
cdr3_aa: CASSIERGRTEAFF
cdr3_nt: TGTGCCAGTAGTATAGAGCGAGGTCGGACTGAAGCTTTCTTT

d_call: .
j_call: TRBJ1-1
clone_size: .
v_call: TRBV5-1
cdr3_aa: CASSQGSTEAFF
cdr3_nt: TGCGCCAGCAGCCAGGGGTCAACTGAAGCTTTCTTT

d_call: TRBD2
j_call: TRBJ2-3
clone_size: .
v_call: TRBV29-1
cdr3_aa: CSSGGIVAGSPGTDTQYF
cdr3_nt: TGCAGCTCGGGGGGAATAGTAGCGGGTTCCCCTGGCACAGATACGCAGTATTTT

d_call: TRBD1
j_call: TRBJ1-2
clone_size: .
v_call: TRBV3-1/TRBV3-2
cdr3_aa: CASSQSRQGHGYTF
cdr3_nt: TGTGCCAGCAGCCAATCCCGACAGGGGCATGGCTACACCTTC

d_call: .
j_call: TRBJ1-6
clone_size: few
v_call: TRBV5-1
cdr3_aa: CASRPDWSSYNSPLHF
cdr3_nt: TGCGCCAGCAGACCCGACTGGAGCTCCTATAATTCACCCCTCCACTTT

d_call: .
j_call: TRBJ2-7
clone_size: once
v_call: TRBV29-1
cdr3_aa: CSVGDRGFLYEQYF
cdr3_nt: TGCAGCGTTGGGGATCGGGGATTCCTCTACGAGCAGTACTTC

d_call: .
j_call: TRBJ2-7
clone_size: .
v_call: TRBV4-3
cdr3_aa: CASSQEGSAYEQYF
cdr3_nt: TGCGCCAGCAGCCAAGAGGGAAGCGCCTACGAGCAGTACTTC

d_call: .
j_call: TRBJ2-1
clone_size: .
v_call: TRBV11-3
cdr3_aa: CASSPRRSSYNEQFF
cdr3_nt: TGTGCCAGCAGCCCCCGGAGGAGCTCCTACAATGAGCAGTTCTTC

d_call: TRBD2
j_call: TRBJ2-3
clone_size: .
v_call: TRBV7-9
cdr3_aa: CASSLGAGALTDTQYF
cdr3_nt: TGTGCCAGCAGCTTAGGGGCGGGAGCGCTCACAGATACGCAGTATTTT

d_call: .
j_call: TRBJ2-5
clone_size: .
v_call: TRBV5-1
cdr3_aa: CASSSRQPSRGETQYF
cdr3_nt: TGCGCCAGCAGCTCCAGACAACCCTCCCGGGGAGAGACCCAGTACTTC

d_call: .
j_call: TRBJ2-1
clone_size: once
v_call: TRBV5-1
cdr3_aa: CASSKSGAYNEQFF
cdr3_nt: TGCGCCAGCAGCAAAAGCGGAGCTTACAATGAGCAGTTCTTC

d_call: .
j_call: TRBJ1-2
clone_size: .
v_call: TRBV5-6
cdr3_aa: CASSLGAGGENYGYTF
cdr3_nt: TGTGCCAGCAGCTTGGGCGCTGGGGGCGAGAACTATGGCTACACCTTC

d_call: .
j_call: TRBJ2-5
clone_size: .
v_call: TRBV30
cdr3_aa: CAWSILGMVGETQYF
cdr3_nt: TGTGCCTGGAGTATTTTGGGTATGGTCGGAGAGACCCAGTACTTC

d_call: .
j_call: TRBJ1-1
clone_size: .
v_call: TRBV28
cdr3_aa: CASSKIADSNTEAFF
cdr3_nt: TGTGCCAGCAGTAAAATAGCCGATTCGAACACTGAAGCTTTCTTT

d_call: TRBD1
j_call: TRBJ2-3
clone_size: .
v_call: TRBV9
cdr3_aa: CASSGNRGPSTDTQYF
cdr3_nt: TGTGCCAGCAGCGGCAACAGGGGCCCTAGCACAGATACGCAGTATTTT

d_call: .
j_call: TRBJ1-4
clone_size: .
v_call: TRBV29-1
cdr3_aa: CSVGWGAGEKLFF
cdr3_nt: TGCAGCGTTGGTTGGGGGGCAGGCGAAAAACTGTTTTTT

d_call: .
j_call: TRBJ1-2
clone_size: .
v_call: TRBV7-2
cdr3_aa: CASSSQGGLGYTF
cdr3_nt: TGTGCCAGCAGCTCACAGGGAGGATTAGGCTACACCTTC

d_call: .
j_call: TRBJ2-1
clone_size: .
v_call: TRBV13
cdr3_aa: CASSPAVLVNVGHNEQFF
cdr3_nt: TGTGCCAGCAGCCCCGCTGTCCTGGTGAATGTAGGCCACAATGAGCAGTTCTTC

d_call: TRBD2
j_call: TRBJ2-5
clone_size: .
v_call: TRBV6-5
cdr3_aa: CASSYWGGIQETQYF
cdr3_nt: TGTGCCAGCAGTTACTGGGGGGGGATCCAAGAGACCCAGTACTTC

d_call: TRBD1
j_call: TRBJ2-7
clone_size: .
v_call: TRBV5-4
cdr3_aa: CASSSPGQGTTEQYF
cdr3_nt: TGTGCCAGCAGCTCGCCGGGACAGGGCACGACCGAGCAGTACTTC

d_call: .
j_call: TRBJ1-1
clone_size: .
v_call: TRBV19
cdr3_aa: CASSEGPLSAFF
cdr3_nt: TGTGCCAGTAGTGAAGGCCCCCTGAGTGCTTTCTTT

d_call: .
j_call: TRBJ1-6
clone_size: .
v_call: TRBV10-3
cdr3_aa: CAISDKGSSYNSPLHF
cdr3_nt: TGTGCCATCAGTGATAAGGGAAGCTCCTATAATTCACCCCTCCACTTT

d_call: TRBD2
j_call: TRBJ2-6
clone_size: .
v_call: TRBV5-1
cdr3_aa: CASSLAGGFSGANVLTF
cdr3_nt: TGCGCCAGCAGCTTAGCGGGAGGTTTCTCTGGGGCCAACGTCCTGACTTTC

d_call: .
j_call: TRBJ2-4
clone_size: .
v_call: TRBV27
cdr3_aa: CASSRAGGLTIQYF
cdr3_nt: TGTGCCAGCAGTCGGGCAGGGGGGTTAACCATTCAGTACTTC

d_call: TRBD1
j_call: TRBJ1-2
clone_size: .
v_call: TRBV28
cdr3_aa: CASSQGQGTYGYTF
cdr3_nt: TGTGCCAGCAGCCAAGGACAGGGGACTTATGGCTACACCTTC

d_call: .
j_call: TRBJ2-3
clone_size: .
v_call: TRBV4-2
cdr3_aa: CASSRGGPGDTQYF
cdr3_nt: TGTGCCAGCAGCCGCGGCGGGCCGGGGGATACGCAGTATTTT

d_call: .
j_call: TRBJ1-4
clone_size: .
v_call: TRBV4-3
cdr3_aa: CASSPLTGTKIEKLFF
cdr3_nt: TGCGCCAGCAGCCCGCTGACCGGGACAAAGATCGAAAAACTGTTTTTT

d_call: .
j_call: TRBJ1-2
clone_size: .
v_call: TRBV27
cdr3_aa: CASSQGSVGYGYTF
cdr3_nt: TGTGCCAGCAGTCAAGGGTCAGTAGGCTATGGCTACACCTTC

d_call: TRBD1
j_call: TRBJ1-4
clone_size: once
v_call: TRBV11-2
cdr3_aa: CASSLWNRGDEKLFF
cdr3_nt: TGTGCCAGCAGCTTATGGAACAGGGGGGATGAAAAACTGTTTTTT

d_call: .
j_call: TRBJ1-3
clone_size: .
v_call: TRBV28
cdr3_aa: CASSLPDESSGNTIYF
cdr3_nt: TGTGCCAGCAGTTTACCGGATGAGAGCTCTGGAAACACCATATATTTT

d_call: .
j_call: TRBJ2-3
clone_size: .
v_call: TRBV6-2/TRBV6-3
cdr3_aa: CASSYLTDTQYF
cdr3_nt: TGTGCCAGCAGTTACCTCACAGATACGCAGTATTTT